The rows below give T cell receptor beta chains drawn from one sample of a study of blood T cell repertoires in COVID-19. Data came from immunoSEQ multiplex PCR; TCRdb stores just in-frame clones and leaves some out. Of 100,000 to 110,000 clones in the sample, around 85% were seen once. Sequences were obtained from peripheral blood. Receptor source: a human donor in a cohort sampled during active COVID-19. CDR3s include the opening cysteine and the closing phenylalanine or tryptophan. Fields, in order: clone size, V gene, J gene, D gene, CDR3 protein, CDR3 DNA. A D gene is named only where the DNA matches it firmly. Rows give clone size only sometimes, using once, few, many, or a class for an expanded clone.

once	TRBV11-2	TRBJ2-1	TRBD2	CASSYIASSGGSLINEQFF	TGTGCCAGCAGCTACATAGCCTCGTCCGGCGGGAGTTTAATCAATGAGCAGTTCTTC
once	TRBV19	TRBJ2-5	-	CASGGGGRETQYF	TGTGCCAGTGGGGGAGGAGGGCGAGAGACCCAGTACTTC
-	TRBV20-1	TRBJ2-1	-	CSARPYNEQFF	TGCAGTGCTAGACCGTACAATGAGCAGTTCTTC
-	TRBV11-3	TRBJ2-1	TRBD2	CASSLRGGLNEQFF	TGTGCCAGCAGCTTGCGGGGGGGCTTGAATGAGCAGTTCTTC
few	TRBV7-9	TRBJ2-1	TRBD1	CASSPGTGEYNEQFF	TGTGCCAGCAGCCCGGGGACAGGGGAATACAATGAGCAGTTCTTC
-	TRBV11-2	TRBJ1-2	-	CASSPGLWGYGYTF	TGTGCCAGCAGCCCAGGGCTGTGGGGATATGGCTACACCTTC
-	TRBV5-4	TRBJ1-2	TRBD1	CASSPPGRQGGRGWNGYTF	TGTGCCAGCAGCCCCCCCGGGCGCCAGGGGGGTCGGGGTTGGAATGGCTACACCTTC
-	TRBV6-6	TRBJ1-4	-	CASIAGATNEKLFF	TGTGCCAGCATTGCCGGAGCAACTAATGAAAAACTGTTTTTT
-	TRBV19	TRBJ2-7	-	CASSINREQYF	TGTGCCAGTAGTATCAACCGGGAGCAGTACTTC
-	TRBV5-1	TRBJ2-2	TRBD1	CASSVTGLDTGELFF	TGCGCCAGCAGCGTGACAGGGTTGGACACCGGGGAGCTGTTTTTT
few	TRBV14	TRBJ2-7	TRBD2	CASSSSGRGISYEQYF	TGTGCCAGCAGCAGTAGCGGGAGGGGGATCTCCTACGAGCAGTACTTC
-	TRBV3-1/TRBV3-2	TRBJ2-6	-	CASSQGASSSGANVLTF	TGTGCCAGCAGCCAAGGAGCGAGTAGCTCTGGGGCCAACGTCCTGACTTTC
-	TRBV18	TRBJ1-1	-	CASSLGEGVGEAFF	TGTGCCAGCTCACTTGGGGAGGGTGTTGGTGAAGCTTTCTTT
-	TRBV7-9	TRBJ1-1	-	CASSLWPGKTEAFF	TGTGCCAGCAGCTTATGGCCGGGAAAAACTGAAGCTTTCTTT
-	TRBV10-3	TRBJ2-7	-	CAISETEGREQYF	TGTGCCATCAGTGAGACGGAGGGGAGGGAGCAGTACTTC
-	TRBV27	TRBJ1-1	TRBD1	CASSLGTGNTEAFF	TGTGCCAGCAGTTTAGGGACAGGGAACACTGAAGCTTTCTTT
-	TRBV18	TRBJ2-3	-	CASSPVRGFTDTQYF	TGTGCCAGCTCACCAGTCCGGGGTTTCACAGATACGCAGTATTTT
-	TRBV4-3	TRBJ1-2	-	CASSQDRGNYGYTF	TGCGCCAGCAGCCAAGATCGCGGTAACTATGGCTACACCTTC
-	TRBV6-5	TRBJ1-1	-	CASSYSSEAFF	TGTGCCAGCAGTTATTCTTCTGAAGCTTTCTTT
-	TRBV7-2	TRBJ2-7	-	CASSDEREREQYF	TGTGCCAGCAGCGATGAAAGAGAGCGGGAGCAGTACTTC
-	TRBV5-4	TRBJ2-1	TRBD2	CASSFPGLAGVGEQFF	TGTGCCAGCAGCTTCCCGGGACTAGCGGGAGTGGGGGAGCAGTTCTTC
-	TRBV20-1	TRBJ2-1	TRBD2	CSASSGTSGPNEQFF	TGCAGTGCTAGTTCAGGGACTAGCGGCCCCAATGAGCAGTTCTTC
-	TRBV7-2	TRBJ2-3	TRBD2	CASSFNSGGTTDTQYF	TGTGCCAGCAGCTTTAATAGCGGGGGGACCACAGATACGCAGTATTTT
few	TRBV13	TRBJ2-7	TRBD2	CASRRAGGSYEQYF	TGTGCCAGCAGAAGAGCGGGAGGCTCCTACGAGCAGTACTTC
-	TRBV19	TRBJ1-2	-	CASSPRGRANYGYTF	TGTGCCAGTAGTCCAAGGGGGAGGGCTAACTATGGCTACACCTTC
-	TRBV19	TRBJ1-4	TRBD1	CASSAPGQGSEKLFF	TGTGCCAGTAGCGCCCCGGGACAGGGGAGTGAAAAACTGTTTTTT
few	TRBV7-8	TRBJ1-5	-	CASSLVGAVNQPQHF	TGTGCCAGCAGCTTAGTGGGAGCAGTAAATCAGCCCCAGCATTTT
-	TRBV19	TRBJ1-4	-	CASSSPGKWSTNEKLFF	TGTGCCAGTAGTTCCCCAGGAAAATGGTCAACTAATGAAAAACTGTTTTTT
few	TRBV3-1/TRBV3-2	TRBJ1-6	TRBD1	CASSLEQGRKAPLHF	TGTGCCAGCAGCCTTGAACAGGGGAGGAAGGCACCCCTCCACTTT
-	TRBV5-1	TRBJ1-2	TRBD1	CASSLDRGPPYGYTF	TGCGCCAGCAGCTTGGACAGGGGACCCCCCTATGGCTACACCTTC
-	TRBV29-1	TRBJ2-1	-	CSVRGTGNNEQFF	TGCAGCGTTCGAGGGACTGGTAACAATGAGCAGTTCTTC
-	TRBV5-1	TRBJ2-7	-	CASSFSTDIYEQYF	TGCGCCAGCAGCTTCAGCACAGACATCTACGAGCAGTACTTC
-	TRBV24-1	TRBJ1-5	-	CATTGLWNQPQHF	TGTGCCACCACAGGCTTGTGGAATCAGCCCCAGCATTTT
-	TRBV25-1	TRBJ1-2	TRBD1	CASKGRGLGYTF	TGTGCCAGCAAGGGCAGGGGGCTGGGCTACACCTTC
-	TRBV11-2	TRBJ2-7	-	CASSLDGRSYEQYF	TGTGCCAGCAGCTTAGATGGCAGATCCTACGAGCAGTACTTC
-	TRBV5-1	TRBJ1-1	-	CASSLREGSTEAFF	TGCGCCAGCAGCTTGCGGGAAGGTAGCACTGAAGCTTTCTTT
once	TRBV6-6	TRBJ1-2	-	CASSPGEGVYGYTF	TGTGCCAGCAGTCCCGGGGAGGGCGTATATGGCTACACCTTC
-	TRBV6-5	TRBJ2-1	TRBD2	CASSRPAGGEQFF	TGTGCCAGCAGTCGCCCAGCGGGAGGTGAGCAGTTCTTC
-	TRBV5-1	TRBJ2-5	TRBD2	CASRASGGKETQYF	TGCGCCAGCAGAGCCAGCGGGGGGAAAGAGACCCAGTACTTC
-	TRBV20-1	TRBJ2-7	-	CSASGAYEQYF	TGCAGTGCCTCGGGGGCCTACGAGCAGTACTTC